The 21 T cell receptor beta chains reported below all come from one sample, sequenced in a study of CD4+ T cells in melanoma. The protocol was immunoSEQ multiplex PCR, while the TCRdb copy is restricted to in-frame clones and leaves out a portion. This sample has 20,000 to 25,000 clones, with around 80% found just once. The source material was cells from a culture (not recorded whether cultured in vitro). The receptors stem from a human donor with melanoma.

The rearrangement links TRBV5-1 to TRBJ2-5; D is possibly TRBD1 or TRBD2 (5 bases each). Germline-derived CDR1 and CDR2 are SGHRS and YFSETQ. Trimming took off 4 bases at V and 3 bases at J, with 16 bases between the two ends. The CDR3 sequence is 15 residues long. CDR3 protein: CASSRTGTPEETQYF. CDR3 DNA: TGCGCCAGCAGCAGAACCGGGACCCCGGAAGAGACCCAGTACTTC.

The chain is built from TRBV7-9 and TRBJ1-2; D remains unclear. The CDR3 length is 16 residues. Germline CDR1 and CDR2: SEHNR and FQNEAQ (reference sequence). V was clipped by 5 bases and J by 1 base, with 17 bases between them. CDR3 sequence reads: CASSVRAAGDNYGYTF. The DNA of the CDR3 is TGTGCCAGCAGCGTCCGGGCGGCCGGCGATAACTATGGCTACACCTTC.

The chain links TRBV18 to TRBJ2-1, with TRBD1 as a possible D gene (6 bases). V lost 5 bases to trimming and J lost 8 bases, with 22 bases between them. CDR1 KGHSH and CDR2 LQKENI come from the germline V gene. The CDR3 loop spans 16 amino acids. CDR3 in DNA: TGTGCCAGCTCATCCTCAGGGACACCTGGGAGTTATGAGCAGTTCTTC. Protein: CASSSSGTPGSYEQFF.

The chain carries TRBV4-1 and TRBJ1-6; a weak D match, TRBD1 (6 bases). This CDR3 is 22 amino acids long. Germline V lookup: CDR1 MGHRA, CDR2 YSYEKL. V was clipped by 3 bases and J by 1 base, with 28 bases between them. CDR3: CASSHAKMGAIQGRSYNSPLHF. Here the CDR3 DNA reads TGCGCCAGCAGCCACGCCAAAATGGGGGCCATACAGGGAAGGTCCTATAATTCACCCCTCCACTTT.

This clone has a single count. The chain is built from TRBV7-6 and TRBJ2-7; the D is unclear. The CDR3 is made up of 14 amino acids. Trimming shortened V by 1 base and J by 4 bases, and 11 bases separated the two germline ends. CDR1 and CDR2 from the germline V gene are SGHVS and FNYEAQ. The CDR3 DNA is TGTGCCAGCAGCTTAGAGCCAGATACGTACGAGCAGTACTTC. The encoded protein is CASSLEPDTYEQYF.

This rearrangement joins TRBV5-1 to TRBJ1-2; D not resolved. From germline, CDR1 is SGHRS and CDR2 YFSETQ. The CDR3 totals 13 residues. V shed 0 bases and J shed 6 bases, with 9 bases lying between them. This CDR3 is CASSLGPSDGYTF. The CDR3 bases are TGCGCCAGCAGCTTGGGACCGAGCGATGGCTACACCTTC.

This chain links TRBV19 with TRBJ1-5; 7 bases map to TRBD1. The germline V gene has CDR1 LNHDA and CDR2 SQIVND (reference sequence). This CDR3 is built from 15 residues. J lost 1 base, V lost 2 bases, and 2 bases had no gene match. The CDR3 sequence: CASSIRDRSNQPQHF. DNA for the CDR3: TGTGCCAGTAGTATAAGGGACAGAAGCAATCAGCCCCAGCATTTT. The full variable domain, its missing parts supplied by reference TRBV19 and TRBJ1-5, is DGGITQSPKYLFRKEGQNVTLSCEQNLNHDAMYWYRQDPGQGLRLIYYSQIVNDFQKGDIAEGYSVSREKKESFPLTVTSAQKNPTAFYLCASSIRDRSNQPQHFGDGTRLSIL.

The chain couples TRBV14 to TRBJ2-5; D not certain. CDR1 and CDR2 from the germline V gene are SGHDN and FVKESK. CDR3 length equals 17 residues. V was pared by 0 bases and J by 1 base, with 15 bases between. Written as DNA, the CDR3 is TGTGCCAGCAGCCAAGATTCCCCCTTGTCCTTCCAAGAGACCCAGTACTTC. Its translation: CASSQDSPLSFQETQYF.

V is TRBV2 and J is TRBJ1-1; D gene uncertain. Per the germline V gene, CDR1 is SNHLY and CDR2 is FYNNEI. There are 12 residues in the CDR3. Trimming removed 2 bases from V and 8 bases from J, with 9 bases in between. The DNA for the CDR3 is TGTGCCAGCAGTGAAATGGGTTCGGAAGCTTTCTTT. Residues: CASSEMGSEAFF.

This clone was found once. The chain carries TRBV5-1 and TRBJ2-3; D is unresolved. V was pared by 6 bases and J by 6 bases, with 14 bases between. CDR1 is SGHRS, CDR2 YFSETQ, per germline. This CDR3 has 13 residues. The CDR3 coding sequence is TGCGCCAGCAAGCCCTGGGCCGAGGATACGCAGTATTTT. Encoded protein: CASKPWAEDTQYF.

V and J are TRBV9 and TRBJ2-1, with D perhaps TRBD1 (6 bases). The CDR3 totals 14 residues. Germline-derived CDR1 and CDR2 are SGDLS and YYNGEE. Trimming removed 4 bases at V and 5 bases at J, with 13 bases between. DNA for the CDR3: TGTGCCAGCAGCCCTCAGGGGAATAACAATGAGCAGTTCTTC. Translating it yields CASSPQGNNNEQFF.

This chain connects TRBV10-3 to TRBJ1-4; TRBD1 might be the D (6 bases). V was shortened by 6 bases and J by 2 bases, with 16 bases between the two germline ends. Per germline, CDR1 ENHRY and CDR2 SYGVKD. This CDR3 is built from 16 residues. The CDR3 DNA sequence: TGTGCCATCAGCCAGAATGGGCAGGGGACTAATGAAAAACTGTTTTTT. It is translated as CAISQNGQGTNEKLFF.

The chain links TRBV30 to TRBJ1-4; the D gene is possibly TRBD1 (5 bases). Trimming removed 3 bases at V and 7 bases at J, with 15 bases between. CDR3 length equals 14 residues. From germline, CDR1 is GTSNPN and CDR2 SVGIG (reference sequence). CDR3 nucleotides: TGTGCCTGGAGCGGCAGGGTATGGCCTGAAAAACTGTTTTTT. Translating gives CAWSGRVWPEKLFF.

The chain has TRBV11-2 and TRBJ2-4, with TRBD2 matching over 10 bases. With V trimmed by 6 bases and J by 3 bases, 11 bases remained unmatched. The CDR3 sequence is 17 residues long. Germline V CDR1 and CDR2: SGHAT, FQNNGV. The DNA for the CDR3 is TGTGCCAGCAGGGAACATAGCGGGGGGACTCTCAAAAACATTCAGTACTTC. Translation gives CASREHSGGTLKNIQYF.

The chain employs TRBV10-3 and TRBJ2-1; the match to TRBD1 covers 7 bases. This CDR3 is 16 amino acids long. V lost 6 bases and J lost 0; bases outside the gene matches: 8. Germline V gene sequence: CDR1 ENHRY, CDR2 SYGVKD. The CDR3 bases are TGTGCCATCAGCCTACAGGGGCCCAACTCCTACAATGAGCAGTTCTTC. Translated: CAISLQGPNSYNEQFF.

The chain has TRBV11-2 and TRBJ1-1; maybe TRBD1 (5 bases). From germline, CDR1 is SGHAT and CDR2 FQNNGV. V lost 4 bases and J lost 1, with 13 bases in between. CDR3 size: 15 residues. The DNA for the CDR3 is TGTGCCAGCAGCTCGACAGAAGCGAAGAACACTGAAGCTTTCTTT. This codes for CASSSTEAKNTEAFF.

The rearrangement joins TRBV5-1 to TRBJ1-5; maybe TRBD1 (5 bases). This CDR3 contains 14 residues. V lost 4 bases, J lost 7 bases, and 15 bases lay in between. The germline gives CDR1 SGHRS, CDR2 YFSETQ. CDR3 nucleotide sequence: TGCGCCAGCAGCGAGGGACCCGGGGGACAGCCCCAGCATTTT. Translated: CASSEGPGGQPQHF.

A few counts support this clone. The genes are TRBV30 and TRBJ1-2; D might be TRBD1 (5 bases). The germline gives CDR1 GTSNPN, CDR2 SVGIG (reference sequence). The V end lost 5 bases, the J end lost 5 bases, and 12 bases lay between the germline ends. This CDR3 has 12 amino acids. The CDR3: CAWEGDRYGYTF. CDR3 bases: TGTGCCTGGGAAGGGGATCGGTATGGCTACACCTTC.

This sequence joins TRBV6-5 and TRBJ1-3; D call uncertain. V gave up 6 bases and J gave up 4 bases, with 13 bases separating them. CDR3 length: 14 residues. Per the germline V gene, CDR1 is MNHEY and CDR2 is SVGAGI. The chain's CDR3 is CASRLSGSGNTIYF. CDR3 bases: TGTGCCAGCAGACTGTCGGGGTCCGGAAACACCATATATTTT.

V and J are TRBV29-1 and TRBJ1-1; D is undetermined. The germline V and J ends were trimmed by 6 bases and 5 bases, with 7 bases remaining between them. This CDR3 contains 10 residues. CDR1 is SQVTM, CDR2 ANQGSEA, per germline. The CDR3 sequence: CSVTSTEAFF. The CDR3 DNA follows: TGCAGCGTGACCAGTACTGAAGCTTTCTTT.

The rearrangement uses TRBV5-6 and TRBJ1-2, with TRBD1 matching 9 bases. CDR3 length: 14 amino acids. J was trimmed by 9 bases and V by 2 bases; bases with no gene match: 8. Germline values: CDR1 SGHDT, CDR2 YYEEEE. In DNA, the CDR3 is TGTGCCAGCAGCTTATCCGACAGGGGGAATCGCTACACCTTC. Residues: CASSLSDRGNRYTF.